Sequencing of this T cell receptor (beta chain) was carried out in a study of cytomegalovirus exposure and HLA in healthy donors. Germline CDR1 is SQVTM and CDR2 is ANQGSEA. CDR3 size: 12 residues. J lost 0 bases, V lost 7 bases, and 3 bases had no gene match. The PCR employed 60 Vbeta primers together with 13 Jbeta primers. Here immunoSEQ multiplex PCR was the method, and the copy in TCRdb shows in-frame clones only, minus some. Of about 78,000 clones detected, roughly 80% appear once; the ten largest clones hold 20% to 30%. In nominal health when sampled, donors likely had unrecorded immune exposures nonetheless.

The TCR was taken from a woman between 45 and 60 years old in good health and CMV-seropositive. The genes are TRBV29-1 and TRBJ2-7, with 7 nucleotides matching TRBD1. The sample consisted of PBMCs. This CDR3 is CSAGTASYEQYF. The CDR3 DNA reads TGCAGCGCCGGGACAGCCTCCTACGAGCAGTACTTC.